This T cell receptor beta chain appears in the sequencing data of a study of blood T cell repertoires in COVID-19. Allocation to cohorts depended on clinical history reported by the participants. The CDR3 is made up of 17 amino acids. Germline V gene data show CDR1 as KGHSH and CDR2 as LQKENI. The ends were cut back, 6 bases at V and 7 bases at J, with 24 bases in the middle. Using immunoSEQ multiplex PCR, the repertoire was profiled, and TCRdb retains in-frame clones only, with some absent. The sample contains around 200,000 clones, approximately 86% of which appear only once. V usage is TRBV18 and J usage is TRBJ2-2, with D maybe TRBD1 (6 bases). Sequenced sample: PBMCs or T cells enriched from blood (not recorded which). The TCR originated in a woman in her twenties or thirties who had been exposed to COVID-19. The CDR3: CASSRVGVSGADGELFF. The DNA for the CDR3 is TGTGCCAGCTCCCGAGTCGGTGTTTCAGGGGCGGACGGGGAGCTGTTTTTT.